A single sample gave rise to the 21 T cell receptor beta chains below, sequenced in a study of shared clonotypes between healthy human individuals. Profiling relied on immunoSEQ multiplex PCR, and the TCRdb table lists in-frame clones only, not all of them. The data hold hundreds of thousands of clones, with 96% observed a single time. CD45RO-negative, CCR7-selected cells formed the naive CD8 fraction, which excluded terminally differentiated effector memory CD45RA+ cells. The source material was naive CD8+ T cells sorted from blood. The receptor source for this set is a man aged 25 to 40 in good health.

V gene TRBV28 combines with J gene TRBJ2-1, with D unresolved. Trimming left V 2 bases short and J 3 bases short, with 11 bases between. Germline V CDR1 and CDR2: MDHEN, SYDVKM. CDR3 length: 15 residues. CDR3 protein: CASSLDPLGYNEQFF. The CDR3 coding sequence is TGTGCCAGCAGTTTAGACCCGCTGGGCTACAATGAGCAGTTCTTC.

The chain links TRBV7-9 to TRBJ2-1; D is possibly TRBD1 or TRBD2 (6 bases each). Between the trimmed V and J ends, which lost 7 bases and 0 bases, there was a span of 10 bases. This CDR3 spans 14 amino acids. CDR1 and CDR2 from the germline V gene are SEHNR and FQNEAQ (reference sequence). The CDR3 sequence is CASTGGPSYNEQFF. CDR3 sequence (DNA): TGTGCCAGCACCGGGGGCCCCTCCTACAATGAGCAGTTCTTC. Drawing the rest from reference TRBV7-9 and TRBJ2-1, the complete variable domain is DTGVSQNPRHKITKRGQNVTFRCDPISEHNRLYWYRQTLGQGPEFLTYFQNEAQLEKSRLLSDRFSAERPKGSFSTLEIQRTEQGDSAMYLCASTGGPSYNEQFFGPGTRLTVL.

The chain employs TRBV27 and TRBJ2-3; tentative D call: TRBD1 (6 bases). The CDR3 is 16 amino acids. The V end lost 8 bases, the J end lost 1 base, and 19 bases lay between the germline ends. Germline CDR1 and CDR2: MNHEY and SMNVEV (reference sequence). The CDR3 spells CASGHLGTQGTDTQYF. Written as DNA, the CDR3 is TGTGCCAGCGGACACCTCGGGACACAGGGCACAGATACGCAGTATTTT.

The chain couples TRBV7-2 to TRBJ1-1, with D unresolved. The V gene's germline CDR1 is SGHTA and CDR2 FQGNSA. The CDR3 totals 12 residues. V lost 2 bases to trimming and J lost 4 bases, with 5 bases between them. The CDR3 coding sequence is TGTGCCAGCAGCTTACCCAGCACTGAAGCTTTCTTT. It encodes CASSLPSTEAFF. The whole variable domain, remainder taken from reference TRBV7-2 and TRBJ1-1, is GAGVSQSPSNKVTEKGKDVELRCDPISGHTALYWYRQSLGQGLEFLIYFQGNSAPDKSGLPSDRFSAERTGGSVSTLTIQRTQQEDSAVYLCASSLPSTEAFFGQGTRLTVV.

The chain links TRBV27 to TRBJ2-7; 11 bases match TRBD2. The ends lost 4 bases at V and 3 bases at J; junction bases unmatched: 5. Germline CDR1 MNHEY, CDR2 SMNVEV (reference sequence). The CDR3 sequence is 15 residues long. CDR3: CASSSLTSGDYEQYF. The CDR3 DNA is TGTGCCAGCAGTTCCCTGACTAGCGGGGACTACGAGCAGTACTTC.

The chain employs TRBV7-8 and TRBJ2-1; a possible D gene is TRBD2 (6 bases). The germline CDR1 and CDR2 sequences are SGHVS and FQNEAQ. The CDR3 extends over 14 amino acids. V lost 0 bases to trimming and J lost 7 bases, with 10 bases between them. The chain's CDR3 is CASSLASEGNEQFF. The CDR3 DNA follows: TGTGCCAGCAGCTTAGCGTCGGAGGGGAATGAGCAGTTCTTC.

The chain combines TRBV19 with TRBJ2-7, with D maybe TRBD2 (5 bases). V lost 3 bases, J lost 7 bases, and 13 bases lay in between. Germline V gene data show CDR1 as LNHDA and CDR2 as SQIVND (reference sequence). The CDR3 is made up of 13 amino acids. CDR3 protein: CASSIRGVEEQYF. The CDR3 bases are TGTGCCAGTAGTATTCGGGGAGTGGAAGAGCAGTACTTC.

This clone came up once. This chain joins TRBV5-6 and TRBJ2-1; 10 bases map to TRBD2. After removal of 1 base from V and 7 bases from J, the junction contained 8 bases not matched to a gene. The germline gives CDR1 SGHDT, CDR2 YYEEEE. This CDR3 has 16 residues. The CDR3 spells CASSLFLAGGLNEQFF. CDR3 nucleotides: TGTGCCAGCAGCTTGTTTTTAGCGGGAGGTCTTAATGAGCAGTTCTTC.

The gene calls are TRBV9 and TRBJ1-1; D is ambiguous. The germline gives CDR1 SGDLS, CDR2 YYNGEE. This CDR3 is built from 15 residues. V was trimmed by 0 bases and J by 3 bases, leaving 12 bases between them. CDR3 in DNA: TGTGCCAGCAGCGTAGATGTGGGCGCCGACACTGAAGCTTTCTTT. Translating it yields CASSVDVGADTEAFF.

This clone was seen just once. This rearrangement joins TRBV19 to TRBJ2-3, with 9 bases fitting TRBD2. V trimming: 4 bases; J trimming: 2 bases; junction bases outside the gene matches: 4. Germline V gives CDR1 LNHDA, CDR2 SQIVND (reference sequence). This CDR3 comprises 15 residues. The CDR3 reads CASSSSGRVTDTQYF. In DNA form, the CDR3 reads TGTGCCAGTAGTAGTAGCGGGAGAGTCACAGATACGCAGTATTTT.

The rearrangement links TRBV27 to TRBJ2-7; 10 nucleotides match TRBD1. Germline V gene data show CDR1 as MNHEY and CDR2 as SMNVEV (reference sequence). With 8 bases clipped from V and 7 bases from J, the junction kept 11 bases outside the gene matches. The CDR3 is 14 residues long. DNA for the CDR3: TGTGCCAGCGGAGCGACAGGGGGCGGAGAAGAGCAGTACTTC. Translation gives CASGATGGGEEQYF.

The rearrangement links TRBV28 to TRBJ2-1; 8 bases fit TRBD2. The J segment lost 7 bases and the V segment lost 5 bases, leaving 13 bases of the junction unmatched. The length of the CDR3 is 16 residues. Germline V lookup: CDR1 MDHEN, CDR2 SYDVKM. The CDR3 loop is CASSPTGLGPANEQFF. The CDR3 region has the DNA TGTGCCAGCAGTCCCACGGGACTAGGACCGGCAAATGAGCAGTTCTTC. The full variable domain, its missing parts supplied by reference TRBV28 and TRBJ2-1, is DVKVTQSSRYLVKRTGEKVFLECVQDMDHENMFWYRQDPGLGLRLIYFSYDVKMKEKGDIPEGYSVSREKKERFSLILESASTNQTSMYLCASSPTGLGPANEQFFGPGTRLTVL.

The rearrangement joins TRBV7-9 to TRBJ2-1, with TRBD2 matching 11 bases. Trimming took 5 bases from V and 10 from J; bases not matched to a gene: 19. Germline-derived CDR1 and CDR2 are SEHNR and FQNEAQ (reference sequence). This CDR3 contains 18 residues. The CDR3 DNA reads as TGTGCCAGCAGCACACGAAGAGACGCTAGCGGGAGGTTGGGCGAGCAGTTCTTC. It is translated as CASSTRRDASGRLGEQFF.

In regard to this clone: Other DNA sequences of this sample code for an identical CDR3. The chain joins TRBV9 to TRBJ1-1; a possible D gene is TRBD1 (6 bases). Trimming pared 2 bases from V and 5 bases from J, leaving 7 bases between. This CDR3 spans 12 amino acids. The germline gives CDR1 SGDLS, CDR2 YYNGEE. The CDR3 protein is CASSVQGTEAFF. The CDR3 DNA follows: TGTGCCAGCAGCGTCCAGGGGACTGAAGCTTTCTTT. Full variable domain (outside the CDR3, taken from reference TRBV9 and TRBJ1-1): DSGVTQTPKHLITATGQRVTLRCSPRSGDLSVYWYQQSLDQGLQFLIQYYNGEERAKGNILERFSAQQFPDLHSELNLSSLELGDSALYFCASSVQGTEAFFGQGTRLTVV.

The gene calls are TRBV15 and TRBJ2-7; 10 bases line up with TRBD1. V dropped 1 base and J dropped 5; count of bases not matched to a gene: 8. The CDR3 runs 16 residues. CDR1 and CDR2 (germline): LNHNV, YYDKDF (reference sequence). CDR3 coding DNA: TGTGCCACCAGCAGAGGTCGGGGACAGGGGATACACGAGCAGTACTTC. This translates into CATSRGRGQGIHEQYF. The full variable domain, its missing parts supplied by reference TRBV15 and TRBJ2-7, is DAMVIQNPRYQVTQFGKPVTLSCSQTLNHNVMYWYQQKSSQAPKLLFHYYDKDFNNEADTPDNFQSRRPNTSFCFLDIRSPGLGDTAMYLCATSRGRGQGIHEQYFGPGTRLTVT.

This clone was found once. The rearrangement links TRBV16 to TRBJ2-5, with D hard to call. This CDR3 comprises 13 residues. Germline CDR1 is KGHSY and CDR2 is FQNENV. Trimming removed 2 bases at V and 3 bases at J, with 7 bases between. The CDR3, as DNA: TGTGCCAGCAGCCAAGGAGTAGAAGAGACCCAGTACTTC. It encodes CASSQGVEETQYF. The full variable domain, its missing parts supplied by reference TRBV16 and TRBJ2-5, is GEEVAQTPKHLVRGEGQKAKLYCAPIKGHSYVFWYQQVLKNEFKFLISFQNENVFDETGMPKERFSAKCLPNSPCSLEIQATKLEDSAVYFCASSQGVEETQYFGPGTRLLVL.

V and J are TRBV27 and TRBJ2-7, with 7 bases fitting TRBD1. Trimming at V came to 3 bases and at J to 7 bases, leaving 9 bases not matched to a gene. CDR3 length: 14 residues. Germline V gene data show CDR1 as MNHEY and CDR2 as SMNVEV (reference sequence). The CDR3 DNA sequence: TGTGCCAGCAGTTTCGGGACAGCGACTACGGAGCAGTACTTC. Protein sequence: CASSFGTATTEQYF.

The V and J genes are TRBV6-5 and TRBJ2-1; 11 bases agree with TRBD2. The CDR3 runs 15 residues. Germline CDR1 and CDR2: MNHEY and SVGAGI. V lost 5 bases, J lost 8 bases, and 8 bases stayed unmatched. CDR3 DNA: TGTGCCAGCAGTCTACTAGCGGGAGCTTCGGATGAGCAGTTCTTC. It codes for CASSLLAGASDEQFF.

The J gene is TRBJ2-7, the V gene TRBV30; D possibly corresponds to TRBD2 (6 bases). This CDR3 is 14 amino acids long. Germline V lookup: CDR1 GTSNPN, CDR2 SVGIG (reference sequence). V lost 0 bases, J lost 1 base, and 10 bases lay in between. As DNA, the CDR3 is TGTGCCTGGAGTGTTAGCCTAGCGTCCTACGAGCAGTACTTC. Amino acid sequence: CAWSVSLASYEQYF.

The chain employs TRBV5-8 and TRBJ2-2, with unresolved D. The CDR3 has 12 amino acids. V lost 3 bases and J 7 bases, leaving 7 bases between the germline ends. CDR1 is SGHTS, CDR2 YDEGEE, per germline. As DNA, the CDR3 is TGTGCCAGCAGCTACCTACGCGGGGAGCTGTTTTTT. Protein product: CASSYLRGELFF.

The chain links TRBV11-2 to TRBJ2-7; D gene ambiguous. The CDR3 is made up of 14 amino acids. Trimming took off 2 bases at V and 0 bases at J, with 8 bases between the two ends. Germline V gene data show CDR1 as SGHAT and CDR2 as FQNNGV. CDR3 DNA sequence: TGTGCCAGCAGCTTATACACTCTCTCCTACGAGCAGTACTTC. This codes for CASSLYTLSYEQYF.